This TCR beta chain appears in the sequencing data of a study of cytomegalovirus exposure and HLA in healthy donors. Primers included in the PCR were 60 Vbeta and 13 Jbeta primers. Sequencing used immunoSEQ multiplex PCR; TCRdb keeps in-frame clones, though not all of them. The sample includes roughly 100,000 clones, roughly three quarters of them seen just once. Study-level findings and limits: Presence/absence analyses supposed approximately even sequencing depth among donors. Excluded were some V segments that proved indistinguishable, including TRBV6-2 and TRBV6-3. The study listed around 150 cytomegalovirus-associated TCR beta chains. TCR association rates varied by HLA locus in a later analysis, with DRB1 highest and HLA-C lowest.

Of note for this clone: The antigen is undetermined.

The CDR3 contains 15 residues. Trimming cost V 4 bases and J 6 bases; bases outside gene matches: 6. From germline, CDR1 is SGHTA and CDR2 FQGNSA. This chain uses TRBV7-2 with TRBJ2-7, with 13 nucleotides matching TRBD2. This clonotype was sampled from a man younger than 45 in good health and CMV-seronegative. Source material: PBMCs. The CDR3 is CASSSRTSGSREQYF. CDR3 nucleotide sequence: TGTGCCAGCAGCTCCCGGACTAGCGGGAGTCGCGAGCAGTACTTC.